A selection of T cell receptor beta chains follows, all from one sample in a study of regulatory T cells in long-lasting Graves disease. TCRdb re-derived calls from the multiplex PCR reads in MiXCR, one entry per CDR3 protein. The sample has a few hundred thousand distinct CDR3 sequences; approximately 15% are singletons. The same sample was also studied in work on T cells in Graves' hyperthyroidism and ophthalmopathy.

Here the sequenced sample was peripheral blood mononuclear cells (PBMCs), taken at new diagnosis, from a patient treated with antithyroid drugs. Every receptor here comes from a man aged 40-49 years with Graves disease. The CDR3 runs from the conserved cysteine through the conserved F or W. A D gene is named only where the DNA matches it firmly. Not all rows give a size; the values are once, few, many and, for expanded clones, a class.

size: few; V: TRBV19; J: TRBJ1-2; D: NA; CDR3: CASSIMDRRGYTF; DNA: TGTGCCAGTAGTATAATGGACAGAAGAGGCTACACCTTC
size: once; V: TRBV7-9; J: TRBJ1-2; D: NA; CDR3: CASSFGYSYGYTF; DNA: TGTGCCAGCAGCTTCGGGTACTCGTATGGCTACACCTTC
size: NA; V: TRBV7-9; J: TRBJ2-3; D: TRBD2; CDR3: CASSLLRREGLDTQYF; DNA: TGTGCCAGCAGCTTACTTAGGCGGGAGGGCCTGGATACGCAGTATTTT
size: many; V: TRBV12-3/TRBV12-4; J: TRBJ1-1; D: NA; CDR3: CASSLTQRTNTEAFF; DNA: TGTGCCAGCAGTCTGACACAGAGGACGAACACTGAAGCTTTCTTT
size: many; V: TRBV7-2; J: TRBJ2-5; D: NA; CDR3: CASSLEWLGETQYF; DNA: TGTGCCAGCAGCTTAGAATGGCTCGGGGAGACCCAGTACTTC
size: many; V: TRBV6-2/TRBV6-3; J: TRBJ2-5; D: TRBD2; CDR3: CASRRPGLAKETQYF; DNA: TGTGCCAGCAGGCGCCCCGGACTAGCTAAGGAGACCCAGTACTTC
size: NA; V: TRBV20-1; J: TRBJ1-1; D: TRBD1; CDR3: CSARTGIDTEAFF; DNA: TGCAGTGCTCGGACAGGGATCGACACTGAAGCTTTCTTT
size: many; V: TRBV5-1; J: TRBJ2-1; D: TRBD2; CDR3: CASSSGTSGGLSSYNEQFF; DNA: TGCGCCAGCAGTTCTGGGACTAGCGGGGGGTTGAGCTCCTACAATGAGCAGTTCTTC
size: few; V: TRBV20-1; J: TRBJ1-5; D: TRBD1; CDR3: CSAQGTGEQPQHF; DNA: TGCAGTGCTCAAGGGACAGGGGAGCAGCCCCAGCATTTT
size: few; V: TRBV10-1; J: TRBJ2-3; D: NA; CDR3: CASSDRGMSTDTQYF; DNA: TGCGCCAGCAGTGATCGGGGAATGAGCACAGATACGCAGTATTTT
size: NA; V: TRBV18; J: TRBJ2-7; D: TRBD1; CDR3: CASSPVGGQGAYEQYF; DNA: TGTGCCAGCTCACCCGTCGGCGGACAGGGAGCCTACGAGCAGTACTTC
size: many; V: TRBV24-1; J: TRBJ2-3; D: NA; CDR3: CATSDWSDTQYF; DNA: TGTGCCACCAGTGATTGGTCGGATACGCAGTATTTT
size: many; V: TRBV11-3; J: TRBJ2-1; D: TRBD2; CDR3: CASSLQAGGRNEQFF; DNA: TGTGCCAGCAGCTTACAAGCGGGGGGAAGGAATGAGCAGTTCTTC
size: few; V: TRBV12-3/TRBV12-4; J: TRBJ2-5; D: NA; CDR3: CASSPLPPPGIQETQYF; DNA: TGTGCCAGCAGTCCTCTTCCCCCCCCAGGGATCCAAGAGACCCAGTACTTC
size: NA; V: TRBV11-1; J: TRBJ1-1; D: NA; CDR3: CASSSYSGHSNTEAFF; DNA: TGTGCCAGCAGCTCCTACTCGGGACACTCGAACACTGAAGCTTTCTTT
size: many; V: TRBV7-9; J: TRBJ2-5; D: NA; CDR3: CASSRDGVAYF; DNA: TGTGCCAGCAGCAGAGACGGGGTTGCGTACTTC
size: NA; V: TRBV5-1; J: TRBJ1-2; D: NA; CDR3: CASSLEGSRANYGYTF; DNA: TGCGCCAGCAGCTTGGAGGGCTCGAGGGCTAACTATGGCTACACCTTC
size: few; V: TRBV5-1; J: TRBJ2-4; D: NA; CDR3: CASSLGGDIQYF; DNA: TGCGCCAGCAGCTTGGGCGGGGACATTCAGTACTTC
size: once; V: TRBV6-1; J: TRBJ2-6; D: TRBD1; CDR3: CASRGTGGSGANVLTF; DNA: TGTGCCAGCAGAGGGACAGGGGGCTCTGGGGCCAACGTCCTGACTTTC
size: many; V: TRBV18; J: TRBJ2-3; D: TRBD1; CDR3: CASSPQGPDTQYF; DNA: TGTGCCAGCTCGCCACAGGGGCCAGATACGCAGTATTTT
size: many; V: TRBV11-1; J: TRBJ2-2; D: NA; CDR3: CASSTWGRADTGELFF; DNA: TGTGCCAGCAGTACCTGGGGCAGGGCCGACACCGGGGAGCTGTTTTTT
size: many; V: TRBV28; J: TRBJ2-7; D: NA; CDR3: CASSFNRAQDF; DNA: TGTGCCAGCAGTTTTAACAGGGCGCAGGACTTC
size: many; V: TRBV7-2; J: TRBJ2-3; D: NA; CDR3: CASRTTVIGDTQYF; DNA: TGTGCCAGCAGAACGACAGTCATCGGAGATACGCAGTATTTT
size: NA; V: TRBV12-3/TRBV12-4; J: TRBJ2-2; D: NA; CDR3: CASSAFNTGELFF; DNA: TGTGCCAGCAGTGCATTCAACACCGGGGAGCTGTTTTTT
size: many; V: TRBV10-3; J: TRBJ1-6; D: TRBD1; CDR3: CAIRQGTNSPLHF; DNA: TGTGCCATCAGACAGGGGACAAATTCACCCCTCCACTTT
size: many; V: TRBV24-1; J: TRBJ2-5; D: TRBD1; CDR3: CATKTLRDRGSETQYF; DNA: TGTGCCACCAAAACCCTTAGGGACAGGGGTTCTGAGACCCAGTACTTC